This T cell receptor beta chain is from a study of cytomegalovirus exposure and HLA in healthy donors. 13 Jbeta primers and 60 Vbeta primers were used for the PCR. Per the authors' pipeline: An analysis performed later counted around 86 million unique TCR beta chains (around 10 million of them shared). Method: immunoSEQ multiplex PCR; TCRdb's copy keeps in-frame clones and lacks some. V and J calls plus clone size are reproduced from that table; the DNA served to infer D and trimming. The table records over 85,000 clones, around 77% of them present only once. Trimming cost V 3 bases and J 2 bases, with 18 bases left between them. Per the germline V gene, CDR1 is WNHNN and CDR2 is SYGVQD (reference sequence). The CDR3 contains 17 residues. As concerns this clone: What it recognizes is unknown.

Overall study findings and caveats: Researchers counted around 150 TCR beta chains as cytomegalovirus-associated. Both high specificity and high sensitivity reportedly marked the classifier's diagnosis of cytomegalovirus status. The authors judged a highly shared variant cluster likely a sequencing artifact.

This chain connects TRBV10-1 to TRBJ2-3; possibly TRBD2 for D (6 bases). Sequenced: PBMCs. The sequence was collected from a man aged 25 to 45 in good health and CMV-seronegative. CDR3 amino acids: CASSDSRDSQITDTQYF. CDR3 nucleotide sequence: TGCGCCAGCAGTGATTCCCGGGACTCCCAAATCACAGATACGCAGTATTTT.